The entry below gives a single TCR beta chain sequence along with its context. Antigen specificity is unknown. This entry comes from a study of T cell repertoires in cytomegalovirus infection. Across the whole study: In public TCR beta signatures, there were indications of both CMV infection and matching HLA type. The study, taken as a whole, reports: HLA-C-restricted TCR beta clonotypes specific for CMV led the ex vivo response.

The CDR3 spans 14 residues. Germline loops: CDR1 KGHSH, CDR2 LQKENI. Trimming took off 6 bases at V and 0 bases at J, with 11 bases between the two ends. TCRdb passed the reads through MiXCR, listing each CDR3 protein once. Here the sample spans 640,000 or so distinct CDR3 sequences, roughly 33% being singletons. The gene calls are TRBV18 and TRBJ1-2; D unclear. The input for sequencing was cultured PBMCs, taken from culture after CMV antigen stimulation. The source of this sequence is a human donor in good health (CMV status not recorded). Some clones in this sample may be carry-over from other donors' samples. The CDR3 protein is CASSRGRSNYGYTF. For the CDR3, the DNA is TGTGCCAGCTCCCGAGGGCGCTCTAACTATGGCTACACCTTC.